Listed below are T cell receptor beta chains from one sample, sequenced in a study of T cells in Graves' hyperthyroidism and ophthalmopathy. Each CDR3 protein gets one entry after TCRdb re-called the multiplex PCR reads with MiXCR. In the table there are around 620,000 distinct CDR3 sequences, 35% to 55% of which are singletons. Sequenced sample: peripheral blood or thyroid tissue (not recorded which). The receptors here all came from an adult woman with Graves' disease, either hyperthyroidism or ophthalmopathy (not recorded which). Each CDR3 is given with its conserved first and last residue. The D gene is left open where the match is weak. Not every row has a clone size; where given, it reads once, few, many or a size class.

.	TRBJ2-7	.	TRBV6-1	TGTGCCAGCAGTTCCCAACTAACAGCTTACGAGCAGTACTTC	CASSSQLTAYEQYF
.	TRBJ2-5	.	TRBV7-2	TGTGCCACCCGGGACCAAAAAGAGACCCAGTACTTC	CATRDQKETQYF
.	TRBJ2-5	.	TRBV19	TGTGCCAGTAGCGCGGAACACCGGGATTCCCGGCAAGTGACCCAGTACTTC	CASSAEHRDSRQVTQYF
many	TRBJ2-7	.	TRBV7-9	TGTGCCAGCAGCCTTCCCCCGGAGCGGAGCTACGAGCAGTACTTC	CASSLPPERSYEQYF
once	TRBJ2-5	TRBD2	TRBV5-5	TGTGCCAGCAGCTCCCGGGATGGTGGGAGGGCCGGAGACACCCAGTACTTC	CASSSRDGGRAGDTQYF
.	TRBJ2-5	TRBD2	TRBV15	TGTGCCACCAGCAGAGATAGACTAGCGGTCCAAGAGACCCAGTACTTC	CATSRDRLAVQETQYF
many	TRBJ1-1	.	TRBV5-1	TGCGCCAGTTGGCCTTACCCGAACACTGAAGCTTTCTTT	CASWPYPNTEAFF
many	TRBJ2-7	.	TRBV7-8	TGTGCCAGCAGCCCACCCGGACGGACTGACTTTGAGCAGTACTTC	CASSPPGRTDFEQYF
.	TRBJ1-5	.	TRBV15	TGTGCCACCAGCAGGGACAGAATAGCGGGGCAGCCCCAGCATTTT	CATSRDRIAGQPQHF
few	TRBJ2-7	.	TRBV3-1	TGTGCCAGCAGCCAAGGACTAAATAACTACGAGCAGTACTTC	CASSQGLNNYEQYF
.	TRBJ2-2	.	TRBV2	TGTGCCAGCAGTGAGACAGGCGCGAGTGGTTGGGAGCTGTTTTTT	CASSETGASGWELFF
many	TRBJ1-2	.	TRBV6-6	TGTGCCAGCAGTTACCCGAAATCAGGGACGTTGGGACACTATGGCTACACCTTC	CASSYPKSGTLGHYGYTF
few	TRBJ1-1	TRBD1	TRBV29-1	TGCAGCGTACACGGACAGGGCGGGATTCAGCTGAACACTGAAGCTTTCTTT	CSVHGQGGIQLNTEAFF
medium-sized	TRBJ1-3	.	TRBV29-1	TGCAGCGTTGAAGATCGGGGAACGAGCTCTGGAAACACCATATATTTT	CSVEDRGTSSGNTIYF
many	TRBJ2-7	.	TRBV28	TGTGCCAGCAGTCCCCCGCGGGGGCTAGCGAGGGAGCAGTACTTC	CASSPPRGLAREQYF
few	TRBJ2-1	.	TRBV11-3	TGTGCCAGTAGTGGACCCTACAATGAGCAGTTCTTC	CASSGPYNEQFF
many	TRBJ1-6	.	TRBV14	TGTGCCAGCAGCCAAGGTGGGGGTTCACCCCTCCACTTT	CASSQGGGSPLHF
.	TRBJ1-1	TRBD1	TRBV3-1	TGTGCCAGCAGCCAATCGGGGCCCCAGGGGGTGACTGAAGCTTTCTTT	CASSQSGPQGVTEAFF
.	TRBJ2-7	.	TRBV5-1	TGCGCCAGCAGCTTGGGCACAATCGGGCAGTACTTC	CASSLGTIGQYF
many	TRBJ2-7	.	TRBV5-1	TGCGCCAGCAGCTGGGGGGCGGAGACGAACGCCTACGAGCAGTACTTC	CASSWGAETNAYEQYF
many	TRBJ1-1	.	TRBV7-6	TGTGCCAGCAGCCCTAGGGAAGCCACTGAAGCTTTCTTT	CASSPREATEAFF
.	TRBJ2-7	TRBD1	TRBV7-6	TGTGCCAGCAGCGCGACAGGGACCGAGCAGTACTTC	CASSATGTEQYF
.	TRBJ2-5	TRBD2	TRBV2	TGTGCCAGCAGTGATCGGCTAGCGGGTCAAGAGACCCAGTACTTC	CASSDRLAGQETQYF
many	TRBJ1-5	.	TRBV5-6	TGTGCCAGCAGCGCCGGAACAAGGCAGCCCCAGCATTTT	CASSAGTRQPQHF
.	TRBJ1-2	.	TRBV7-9	TGTGCCAGCACCCAAACAGGGTCGTATGGCTACACCTTC	CASTQTGSYGYTF
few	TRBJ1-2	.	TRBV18	TGTGCCAGCTCACCACTGCAGGTGGGGAACTATGGCTACACCTTC	CASSPLQVGNYGYTF
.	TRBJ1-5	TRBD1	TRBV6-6	TGTGCCAGCAGTGAAGCAGGGGGGGATCAGCCCCAGCATTTT	CASSEAGGDQPQHF
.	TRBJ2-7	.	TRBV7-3	TGTGCCAGCAGTTGTTCTCGATCAACACACTACGAGCAGTACTTC	CASSCSRSTHYEQYF
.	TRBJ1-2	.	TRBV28	TGTGCCAGCAGGTTGACCGTCTACTATGGCTACACCTTC	CASRLTVYYGYTF
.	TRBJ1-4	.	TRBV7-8	TGTGCCAGCAGCTCTACCCTCGGAGCAACTAATGAAAAACTGTTTTTT	CASSSTLGATNEKLFF